A single T cell receptor (beta chain) is shown here with its context. This record belongs to a study of T cell repertoires in cytomegalovirus infection. TCRdb re-analysed the reads in MiXCR, keeping a single row per CDR3 protein. The table lists roughly 150,000 distinct CDR3 sequences, over 15% of them singletons, with around 20% in the top ten. Germline V gene data show CDR1 as MNHEY and CDR2 as SVGAGI. Trimming stripped 10 bases from V and 4 bases from J, with 13 bases between. CDR3 length: 12 residues. Sequencing was carried out using CD8+ T cells from PBMCs. This clonotype was obtained from a human donor in good health (CMV status not recorded). Some clones in this sample may be carry-over from other donors' samples. The chain couples TRBV6-5 to TRBJ2-5; a weak D match, TRBD1 (5 bases). The CDR3 reads CAIGRGAETQYF. CDR3 DNA sequence: TGTGCCATAGGAAGGGGCGCAGAGACCCAGTACTTC.